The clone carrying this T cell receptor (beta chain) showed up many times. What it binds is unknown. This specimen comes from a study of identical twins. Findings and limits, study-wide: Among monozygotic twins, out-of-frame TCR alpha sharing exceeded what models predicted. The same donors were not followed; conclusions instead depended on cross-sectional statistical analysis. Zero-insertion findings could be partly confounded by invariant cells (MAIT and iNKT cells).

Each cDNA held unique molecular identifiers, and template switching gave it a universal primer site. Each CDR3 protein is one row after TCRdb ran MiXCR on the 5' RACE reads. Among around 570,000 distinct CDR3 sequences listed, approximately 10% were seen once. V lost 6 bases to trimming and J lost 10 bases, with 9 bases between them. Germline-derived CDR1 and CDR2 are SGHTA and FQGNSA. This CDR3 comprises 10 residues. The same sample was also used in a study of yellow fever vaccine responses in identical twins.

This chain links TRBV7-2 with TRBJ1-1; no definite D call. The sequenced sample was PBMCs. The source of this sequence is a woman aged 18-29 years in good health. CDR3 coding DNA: TGTGCCAGCAGTCAGGCCGGAGCTTTCTTT. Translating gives CASSQAGAFF. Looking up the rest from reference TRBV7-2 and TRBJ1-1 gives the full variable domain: GAGVSQSPSNKVTEKGKDVELRCDPISGHTALYWYRQSLGQGLEFLIYFQGNSAPDKSGLPSDRFSAERTGGSVSTLTIQRTQQEDSAVYLCASSQAGAFFGQGTRLTVV.